A selection of T cell receptor beta chains follows, all from one sample in a study of spatial heterogeneity in lung cancer. Using its own MiXCR run on the 5' RACE reads, TCRdb lists one record per CDR3 protein. Counted here are over 90,000 distinct CDR3 sequences, roughly 9.5% occurring once; the ten biggest clones make up less than 9%. The sequencing here drew on PBMCs, taken at surgery. Receptor source: a male donor with early-stage non-small cell lung cancer. Each CDR3 is given with its conserved first and last residue. D genes are given only for firm matches. The size entry is marked missing in some rows and otherwise reads once, few, many or a size class.

abundance | j_gene | v_gene | d_gene | CDR3aa | CDR3nt
many | TRBJ1-2 | TRBV10-2 | TRBD1 | CASSPGQGIYGYTF | TGCGCCAGCTCTCCGGGACAGGGAATCTATGGCTACACCTTC
. | TRBJ2-1 | TRBV27 | TRBD2 | CASTRTSGSRNEQFF | TGTGCCAGCACCCGGACTAGCGGGAGTCGGAATGAGCAGTTCTTC
many | TRBJ2-7 | TRBV7-9 | . | CASTPFRDSPYEQYF | TGTGCCAGCACCCCATTCCGGGACTCCCCCTACGAGCAGTACTTC
. | TRBJ2-7 | TRBV7-9 | TRBD2 | CASSGPGLAGQYF | TGTGCCAGCAGCGGGCCGGGACTAGCGGGACAGTACTTC
many | TRBJ2-3 | TRBV5-1 | TRBD2 | CASSTGLAGASTDTQYF | TGCGCCAGCAGCACCGGACTAGCGGGGGCCAGTACAGATACGCAGTATTTT
many | TRBJ2-5 | TRBV2 | TRBD1 | CASSGRTDRVVETQYF | TGTGCCAGCAGTGGAAGGACAGACAGGGTAGTAGAGACCCAGTACTTC
few | TRBJ2-7 | TRBV3-1 | . | CASSPYPGGEQYF | TGTGCCAGCAGCCCCTATCCAGGAGGAGAGCAGTACTTC
few | TRBJ1-4 | TRBV20-1 | . | CSAGSRGQAKSEKLFF | TGCAGTGCTGGGAGCAGGGGACAAGCAAAATCTGAAAAACTGTTTTTT
few | TRBJ2-2 | TRBV15 | . | CATSRVGGSNTGELFF | TGTGCCACCAGCAGAGTCGGCGGTTCGAACACCGGGGAGCTGTTTTTT
. | TRBJ2-2 | TRBV29-1 | . | CSGSRGETGELFF | TGCAGCGGCTCCAGGGGGGAAACCGGGGAGCTGTTTTTT
few | TRBJ2-3 | TRBV11-2 | TRBD2 | CASSPTDSLTSGTQYF | TGTGCCAGCAGCCCAACGGACAGTCTGACTAGCGGTACGCAGTATTTT
many | TRBJ2-3 | TRBV6-5 | . | CASKNRVERGGEDTQYF | TGTGCCAGCAAGAACAGGGTGGAGCGGGGAGGGGAAGATACGCAGTATTTT
. | TRBJ1-3 | TRBV2 | TRBD1 | CASRRSGQGSGNTIYF | TGTGCCAGCAGGAGATCGGGACAGGGAAGTGGAAACACCATATATTTT
. | TRBJ1-2 | TRBV7-2 | . | CASSLVGQGYGYTF | TGTGCCAGCAGCTTAGTAGGGCAGGGATATGGCTACACCTTC
many | TRBJ2-3 | TRBV29-1 | . | CSVDGLAADTQYF | TGCAGCGTTGATGGTCTAGCTGCAGATACGCAGTATTTT
many | TRBJ2-4 | TRBV4-2 | . | CASSQETRGAIAKNIQYF | TGTGCCAGCAGCCAAGAGACGAGGGGGGCCATAGCCAAAAACATTCAGTACTTC